The rows below give T cell receptor beta chains drawn from one sample of a study of PD-1 blockade in mismatch repair-deficient tumors. Sequencing used immunoSEQ multiplex PCR; TCRdb keeps in-frame clones, though not all of them. The table includes more than 85,000 clones, approximately 83% detected once. Material: peripheral blood, obtained approximately 8 months after starting pembrolizumab. These receptors came from an adult with mismatch repair-deficient cancer. Both conserved end residues are part of each CDR3. The order of the fields is D gene, J gene, clone size, V gene, CDR3 DNA, CDR3 protein. D genes are given only for firm matches. Clone size is not always given. Where it is, it says once, few, many or a class for expanded clones.

>TRBD2|TRBJ2-5|once|TRBV9
TGTGCCAGCAGCGTGACTAGCGACAAAAAAGAGACCCAGTACTTC
CASSVTSDKKETQYF
>TRBD2|TRBJ2-1|NA|TRBV6-6
TGTGCCAGCAGCTACACTAGCGGGTCCTACAATGAGCAGTTCTTC
CASSYTSGSYNEQFF
>NA|TRBJ2-7|NA|TRBV5-6
TGTGCCAGCAGCTTTGGGACATACCTAGAGCAGTACTTC
CASSFGTYLEQYF
>TRBD2|TRBJ2-3|NA|TRBV7-6
TGTGCCAGCAGCTTAGCGCCTAGCGGGAGCGGCTTCGATACGCAGTATTTT
CASSLAPSGSGFDTQYF
>TRBD2|TRBJ2-7|NA|TRBV2
TGTGCCAGCAGTGAAGCCTCGGGGCTAGCGGGAGACGAGCAGTACTTC
CASSEASGLAGDEQYF
>NA|TRBJ2-1|NA|TRBV11-3
TGTGCCAGCAGCTTAGATACCCAGGGTCAAGAGCAGTTCTTC
CASSLDTQGQEQFF
>TRBD1|TRBJ1-5|NA|TRBV12-5
TGTGCTAGTGGTTGGGGGGACAGCAGCAATCAGCCCCAGCATTTT
CASGWGDSSNQPQHF
>NA|TRBJ1-4|NA|TRBV5-6
TGTGCCAGCAGCCTGGGGGCAGAGCGGGGACCTAATGAAAAACTGTTTTTT
CASSLGAERGPNEKLFF
>NA|TRBJ2-7|NA|TRBV15
TGTGCCACCAGCGGCCGGGACGACACCTACGAGCAGTACTTC
CATSGRDDTYEQYF
>NA|TRBJ1-2|NA|TRBV5-1
TGCGCCAGCAGCCCGCTAATCGGGTCACAGGGAAGAGGCTACACCTTC
CASSPLIGSQGRGYTF
>NA|TRBJ2-7|NA|TRBV9
TGTGCCAGCAGCTTCGCGGCCATCCCCTACGAGCAGTACTTC
CASSFAAIPYEQYF
>TRBD2|TRBJ2-2|NA|TRBV6-1
TGTGCCAGCAGCGCGGTCCGGGGGGGCACCGGGGAGCTGTTTTTT
CASSAVRGGTGELFF
>NA|TRBJ2-1|NA|TRBV27
TGTGCCAGCAGTTTACAGGGGTACTACAATGAGCAGTTCTTC
CASSLQGYYNEQFF
>TRBD1|TRBJ2-1|NA|TRBV29-1
TGCAGCGTTGAGCAGGGGGCGGATGAGCAGTTCTTC
CSVEQGADEQFF
>TRBD1|TRBJ1-2|NA|TRBV7-2
TGTGCCAGCAGCCGGGACAGGGGGCAGATCTATGGCTACACCTTC
CASSRDRGQIYGYTF
>TRBD2|TRBJ2-3|NA|TRBV13
TGTGCCAGCAGCGCCCAAGGGGAGCGGGGCCCCACAGATACGCAGTATTTT
CASSAQGERGPTDTQYF
>TRBD2|TRBJ2-1|once|TRBV9
TGTGCCAGCAGCGTCACTAGCGGGAGCTCCTACAATGAGCAGTTCTTC
CASSVTSGSSYNEQFF
>NA|TRBJ2-3|NA|TRBV11-1
TGTGCCAGCAGCGCGGAATTCACAGATACGCAGTATTTT
CASSAEFTDTQYF
>NA|TRBJ2-1|once|TRBV9
TGTGCCAGCAGCGTGCGGGTGGTCCACAATGAGCAGTTCTTC
CASSVRVVHNEQFF
>TRBD1|TRBJ2-7|NA|TRBV19
TGTGCCAGTAGTATAGGGACAGGGGGATTTTACGAGCAGTACTTC
CASSIGTGGFYEQYF
>TRBD1|TRBJ2-2|NA|TRBV29-1
TGCTCGGTGGACAGGGGGTTCACCGGGGAGCTGTTTTTT
CSVDRGFTGELFF
>TRBD1|TRBJ2-1|NA|TRBV29-1
TGCAGCGTTGATCAGGGGGTGGATGAGCAGTTCTTC
CSVDQGVDEQFF
>NA|TRBJ2-7|NA|TRBV29-1
TGCAGCGTTCATCTAGCGTTAAGCTACGAGCAGTACTTC
CSVHLALSYEQYF
>TRBD1|TRBJ2-1|once|TRBV5-1
TGCGCCAGCAGCTTCCAGGGGGCTTACAATGAGCAGTTCTTC
CASSFQGAYNEQFF
>TRBD1|TRBJ2-1|NA|TRBV11-3
TGTGCCAGCAGCCCCCGCAGGGGGCCCAATGAGCAGTTCTTC
CASSPRRGPNEQFF
>TRBD2|TRBJ2-2|many|TRBV2
TGTGCCAGCAGTGAATGGGCGGGAGTTGGGACCGGGGAGCTGTTTTTT
CASSEWAGVGTGELFF
>NA|TRBJ2-7|NA|TRBV7-2
TGTGCCAGTCGGGGACCACCCATCGGAGAGCAGTACTTC
CASRGPPIGEQYF
>TRBD2|TRBJ2-3|NA|TRBV7-9
TGTGCCAGCAGCGAACAGACTAGCGGGAGAACAGATACGCAGTATTTT
CASSEQTSGRTDTQYF
>NA|TRBJ1-1|NA|TRBV5-6
TGTGCCAGCAGCCCACTTCGGGCTGAAGCTTTCTTT
CASSPLRAEAFF
>TRBD1|TRBJ1-2|NA|TRBV6-6
TGTGCCAGCACCCCGCGGACAGGTTTCTATGGCTACACCTTC
CASTPRTGFYGYTF
>NA|TRBJ2-3|NA|TRBV11-3
TGTGCCAGCAGCAACAGGGATAGCACAGATACGCAGTATTTT
CASSNRDSTDTQYF
>NA|TRBJ1-3|NA|TRBV5-1
TGCGCCAGCAGGCCGGGACTCTCTGGAAACACCATATATTTT
CASRPGLSGNTIYF
>TRBD2|TRBJ2-2|NA|TRBV7-2
TGTGCCAGCACCGCTAGCGGAATGTACACCGGGGAGCTGTTTTTT
CASTASGMYTGELFF
>NA|TRBJ2-7|NA|TRBV27
TGTGCCAGCAGTTTACTTACAAACTTATACGAGCAGTACTTC
CASSLLTNLYEQYF
>NA|TRBJ1-5|NA|TRBV28
TGTGCCATCCAGGCCGGGGAGCAGCCCCAGCATTTT
CAIQAGEQPQHF
>NA|TRBJ2-7|few|TRBV5-1
TGCGCCAGCAGCTTTCAGGGCTACGAGCAGTACTTC
CASSFQGYEQYF
>NA|TRBJ1-1|NA|TRBV18
TGTGCCAGCTCACCACCGTCGGTGGAGACTGAAGCTTTCTTT
CASSPPSVETEAFF
>NA|TRBJ1-1|NA|TRBV7-2
TGTGCCAGCAGCTTAGTATCAGGGAACACTGAAGCTTTCTTT
CASSLVSGNTEAFF
>TRBD2|TRBJ2-5|NA|TRBV5-4
TGTGCCAGCAGCTTGCCTAAAGCGGGAGGTATGGAGACCCAGTACTTC
CASSLPKAGGMETQYF
>NA|TRBJ2-1|NA|TRBV5-1
TGCGCCAGCAGCGTTTATTCGGGTGATGAGCAGTTCTTC
CASSVYSGDEQFF